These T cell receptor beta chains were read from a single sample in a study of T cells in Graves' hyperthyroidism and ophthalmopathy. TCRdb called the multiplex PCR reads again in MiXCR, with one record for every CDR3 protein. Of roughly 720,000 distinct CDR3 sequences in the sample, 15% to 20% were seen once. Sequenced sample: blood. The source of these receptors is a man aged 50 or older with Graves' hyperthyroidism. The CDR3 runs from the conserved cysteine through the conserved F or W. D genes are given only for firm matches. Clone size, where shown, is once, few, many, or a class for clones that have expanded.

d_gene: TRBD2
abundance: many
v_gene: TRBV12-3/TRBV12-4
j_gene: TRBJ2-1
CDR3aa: CASSLAPTHSGSLSNEQFF
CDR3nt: TGTGCCAGCAGTTTAGCACCAACCCATAGCGGGAGTTTGTCCAATGAGCAGTTCTTC

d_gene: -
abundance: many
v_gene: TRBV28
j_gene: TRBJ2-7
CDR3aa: CASSTHFDPEQYF
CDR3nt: TGTGCCAGCAGTACCCATTTTGATCCCGAGCAGTACTTC

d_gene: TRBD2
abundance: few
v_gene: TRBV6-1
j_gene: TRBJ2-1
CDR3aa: CASSFVASGNEQFF
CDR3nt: TGTGCCAGCAGTTTTGTAGCTAGCGGGAATGAGCAGTTCTTC

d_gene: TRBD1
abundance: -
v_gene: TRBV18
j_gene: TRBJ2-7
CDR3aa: CASSPWDRGAYEQYF
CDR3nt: TGTGCCAGCTCACCTTGGGACAGGGGAGCCTACGAGCAGTACTTC

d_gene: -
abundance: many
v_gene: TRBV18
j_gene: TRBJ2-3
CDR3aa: CASSPQGSSTVTQYF
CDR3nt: TGTGCCAGCTCGCCACAGGGTAGTAGCACAGTTACGCAGTATTTT

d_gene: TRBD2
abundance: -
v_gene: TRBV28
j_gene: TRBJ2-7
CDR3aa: CASSLTSGTPSYEQYF
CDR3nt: TGTGCCAGCAGTTTGACTAGCGGGACACCCTCCTACGAGCAGTACTTC

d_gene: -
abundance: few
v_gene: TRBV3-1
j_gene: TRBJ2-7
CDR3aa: CASNLGPGLGYEQYF
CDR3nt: TGTGCCAGCAACCTCGGGCCCGGACTCGGCTACGAGCAGTACTTC

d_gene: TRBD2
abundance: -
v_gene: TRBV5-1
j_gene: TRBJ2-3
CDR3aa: CASSLGVSGTSTDTQYF
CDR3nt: TGCGCCAGCAGCTTGGGGGTTAGCGGGACTAGCACAGATACGCAGTATTTT

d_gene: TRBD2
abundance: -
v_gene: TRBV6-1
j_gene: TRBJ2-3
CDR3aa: CASSDWLAGEGTDTQYF
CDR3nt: TGTGCCAGCAGTGATTGGCTAGCGGGAGAGGGCACAGATACGCAGTATTTT

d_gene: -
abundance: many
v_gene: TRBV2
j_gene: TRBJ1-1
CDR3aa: CASSGNGNTEAFF
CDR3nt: TGTGCCAGCAGCGGAAACGGCAACACTGAAGCTTTCTTT

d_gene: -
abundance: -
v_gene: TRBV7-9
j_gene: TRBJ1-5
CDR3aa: CASSLDTYLQPQHF
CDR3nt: TGTGCCAGCAGTCTAGACACATACCTACAACCCCAGCATTTT

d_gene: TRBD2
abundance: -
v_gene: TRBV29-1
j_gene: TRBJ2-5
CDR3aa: CSVPGLAGLQETQYF
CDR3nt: TGCAGCGTACCGGGACTAGCGGGCTTACAAGAGACCCAGTACTTC

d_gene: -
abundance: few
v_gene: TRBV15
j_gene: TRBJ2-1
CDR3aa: CATSRAGGGNEQFF
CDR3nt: TGTGCCACCAGCAGAGCCGGAGGAGGCAATGAGCAGTTCTTC

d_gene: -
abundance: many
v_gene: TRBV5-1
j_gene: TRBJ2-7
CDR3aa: CASSYGESYEQYF
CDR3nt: TGCGCCAGCAGCTACGGGGAGTCGTACGAGCAGTACTTC

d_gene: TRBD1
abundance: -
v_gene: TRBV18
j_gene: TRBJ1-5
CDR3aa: CASSLQGAVSNQPQHF
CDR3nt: TGTGCCAGCTCACTACAGGGGGCAGTTAGCAATCAGCCCCAGCATTTT

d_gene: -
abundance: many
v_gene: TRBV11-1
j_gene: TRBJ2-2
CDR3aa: CASSLGQVTGELFF
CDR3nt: TGTGCCAGCAGCTTAGGCCAAGTCACCGGGGAGCTGTTTTTT